The 8 T cell receptor beta chains given below trace back to one sample, sequenced in a study of blood T cell repertoires in COVID-19. Profiled with immunoSEQ multiplex PCR; TCRdb holds only in-frame clones, not every one. The sample consists of approximately 290,000 clones, around 89% of them appearing once. The sample taken for sequencing was peripheral blood. Every receptor here comes from a man aged 30 to 39 with acute or convalescent COVID-19.

The chain combines TRBV5-1 with TRBJ2-2, with 7 positions matching TRBD2. Germline assignment: CDR1 SGHRS and CDR2 YFSETQ. The CDR3 length is 16 residues. Trimming cost V 9 bases and J 4 bases; bases outside gene matches: 15. CDR3 in DNA: TGCGCCACCACAATCAGACTAGCTTCGGGCACCGGGGAGCTGTTTTTT. The encoded protein is CATTIRLASGTGELFF.

This chain links TRBV2 with TRBJ1-2, with D perhaps TRBD1 (6 bases). Germline V gene lookup returns CDR1 SNHLY and CDR2 FYNNEI. This CDR3 is built from 15 residues. The V end lost 5 bases, the J end lost 3 bases, and 16 bases lay between the germline ends. CDR3 sequence reads: CASSQKVAGDYGYTF. CDR3 DNA sequence: TGTGCCAGCAGTCAAAAGGTGGCAGGGGACTATGGCTACACCTTC.

The V gene is TRBV28, the J gene TRBJ1-3, with 8 bases lining up with TRBD1. CDR3 length equals 15 residues. Losses at the gene ends were 6 bases for V and 8 bases for J; bases not matched to a gene: 12. The germline V gene encodes CDR1 MDHEN and CDR2 SYDVKM. CDR3 bases: TGTGCCAGCAGCCGTGGACAGGGAGTTTTCTACACCATATATTTT. It yields the protein CASSRGQGVFYTIYF.

V usage is TRBV11-2 and J usage is TRBJ2-4, with 11 positions matching TRBD2. Looked up from germline, CDR1 is SGHAT and CDR2 is FQNNGV. Trimming at V came to 5 bases and at J to 5 bases, leaving 2 bases not matched to a gene. This CDR3 has 14 residues. This CDR3 reads CASSVGLAENIQYF. As DNA, the CDR3 is TGTGCCAGCAGCGTGGGACTAGCGGAAAACATTCAGTACTTC.

The chain couples TRBV23-1 to TRBJ2-3, with TRBD1 identical over 11 bases. TRBV23-1 is marked as an open reading frame, function uncertain. With V trimmed by 8 bases and J by 4 bases, 8 bases remained unmatched. CDR3 length: 15 amino acids. The CDR3 DNA reads as TGCGCCAGCCTAAGTCGGGACAGGGGGTCAGATACGCAGTATTTT. Its protein product is CASLSRDRGSDTQYF.

V is TRBV7-9 and J is TRBJ1-1; the D gene is possibly TRBD1 (5 bases). The germline V gene has CDR1 SEHNR and CDR2 FQNEAQ (reference sequence). V shed 1 base and J shed 5 bases, with 14 bases lying between them. The CDR3 has 15 residues. The CDR3 DNA is TGTGCCAGCAGCTTAGGGCCAGGGCGTTGGACTGAAGCTTTCTTT. Translated, it gives CASSLGPGRWTEAFF.

The gene calls are TRBV29-1 and TRBJ2-1; a possible D gene is TRBD2 (7 bases). Germline V gives CDR1 SQVTM, CDR2 ANQGSEA. The CDR3 is 16 residues long. Trimming shortened V by 6 bases and J by 7 bases, and 25 bases separated the two germline ends. CDR3 coding DNA: TGCAGCGTAACGCGGACGGGGGGCCCTTTGACGAATGAGCAGTTCTTC. As protein: CSVTRTGGPLTNEQFF.

This clone was picked up one time. This chain connects TRBV6-5 to TRBJ2-3; D is ambiguous. V was pared by 2 bases and J by 2 bases, with 11 bases between. Germline V gene sequence: CDR1 MNHEY, CDR2 SVGAGI. The CDR3 has 15 residues. The CDR3 loop reads CASSYDTTFTDTQYF. The CDR3 bases are TGTGCCAGCAGTTACGACACGACCTTCACAGATACGCAGTATTTT.